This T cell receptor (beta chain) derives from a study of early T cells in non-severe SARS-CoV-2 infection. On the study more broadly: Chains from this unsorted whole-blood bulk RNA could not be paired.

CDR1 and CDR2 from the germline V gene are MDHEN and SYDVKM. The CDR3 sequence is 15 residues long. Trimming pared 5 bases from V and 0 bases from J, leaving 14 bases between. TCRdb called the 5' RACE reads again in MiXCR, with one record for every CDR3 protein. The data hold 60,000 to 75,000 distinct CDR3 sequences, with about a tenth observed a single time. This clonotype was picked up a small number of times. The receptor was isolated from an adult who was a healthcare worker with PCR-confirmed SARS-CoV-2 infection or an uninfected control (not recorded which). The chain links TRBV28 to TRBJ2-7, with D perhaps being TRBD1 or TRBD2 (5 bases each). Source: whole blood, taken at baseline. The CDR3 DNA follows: TGTGCCAGCAGTCCACCCGGGACCCTCTCCTACGAGCAGTACTTC. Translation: CASSPPGTLSYEQYF.